This paragraph reports one TCR beta chain. No antigen is known for it. There are no base qualities to consult, and no much larger clone falls within one base. The donors were healthy, HIV-negative adults with no recently reported acute infections or vaccinations. Every donor was a Caucasian adult residing in Nashville, Tennessee, USA. CD4+ T cells were enriched by magnetic negative selection, after which naive cells were positively selected on CD45RA and the negative fraction was taken as the memory subset. After blood collection by leukapheresis, PBMCs were isolated using Ficoll-Histopaque density gradient centrifugation and then cryopreserved in the vapor phase of liquid nitrogen. Analytical flow cytometry was used to check the purity and quantity of every magnetically sorted T cell population. Genomic DNA was isolated from every sorted fraction and measured by UV absorbance on a Nanodrop 2000c.

This entry comes from a study of shared clonotypes between healthy human individuals (dated by TCRdb to 2019 to 2021). For the wider study: The cohort comprised two women and a few men aged 18 to 49 years. For each donor, three plates each were used for CD4 naive and CD4 memory, two plates were used for CD8 naive, and one plate was used for CD8 memory. Blood TCR repertoires of roughly five healthy adults were deeply sequenced to estimate repertoire size and the extent of clonotype sharing between individuals. Different laboratories and diverse techniques were used to prepare libraries and sequence TCR repertoires, to increase sequencing depth and limit assay-specific biases. Each donor's leukapheresis produced roughly between roughly 0.85 and 10 billion PBMCs. General conclusions and limits of the study: Because the study included only a small number of donors, the genetic and exposure-history diversity represented was limited. Larger estimated clonotype richness was generally found for naive subsets than for memory subsets. Compared with non-shared clonotypes, clonotypes shared by all four sorted-subset donors had higher generation probabilities. Based on pairwise subsampling, the degree of clonotype sharing among donors was expected to be affected by sequencing depth. Across several donors, roughly 5.1% of naive CD4, over 3% of naive CD8, about 2.3% of memory CD4, and 0.4% to 0.45% of memory CD8 clonotypes were shared. Sampling was restricted to blood, and TCR repertoires in tissues likely differ from the TCR repertoires found in blood. Incomplete sequencing was indicated by rarefaction of sorted-subset datasets, despite the large sequencing depth.

Trimming takes 7 bases off V and 5 bases off J; junction bases not matched to a gene: 18. Looking up the germline V gene (reference sequence) yields CDR1 SEHNR and CDR2 FQNEAQ. From its cysteine to its phenylalanine, the CDR3 spans 18 amino acids. CDR3 DNA is the only sequence kept; it has 54 bases, read in frame from the first base. Using the deep immunoSEQ assay, multiplex PCR amplified TCR CDR3 regions from genomic DNA. For each cell subset, the extracted genomic DNA was distributed evenly across all wells of several immunoSEQ 96-well plates, and each plate served as one replicate. For sorted subsets, each replicate PCR was loaded with 200 ng genomic DNA, equivalent to roughly 30,000 T cell genomes. Purified libraries were quantified with a Qubit 3.0 fluorometer, sized on a Bioanalyzer 2100, and re-quantified with the KAPA Library Quantification kit. Each immunoSEQ 96-well plate was sequenced on its own single-read 150-cycle Illumina NextSeq 550 flow cell. As for the authors' bioinformatics: Because the immunoSEQ output included only junctional sequences and no quality scores, the filtering could not be the same as the filtering used for full-length reads. Sequences were annotated with PyIR, a Python wrapper for IgBLAST v1.9, and V/J genes and CDR3 were assigned using IMGT germline references. Reads with weak V/J assignments (E-value above 1e-6), missing CDR3, stop codons, out-of-frame junctions, or ambiguous translated residues were removed. V3J clonotypes were defined by identical inferred V gene, J gene, and CDR3 amino acid sequence. To compute the percentage overlap between repertoires, the number of shared unique clonotypes was divided by the size of the smaller repertoire. RTK rarefaction, the Chao1 estimator, and Recon v2.1 estimates of unobserved clonotypes were used to assess repertoire richness. For all TCRbeta clonotypes obtained by the gDNA method from a handful of donors, generation probabilities were computed with OLGA. TCRdb took over this immuneACCESS table, retaining in-frame rearrangements with V and J assigned. Such tables are incomplete; in checked studies, under half of the missing clones stem from an unresolved V gene, and the remainder is unexplained. V and J calls plus clone size are reproduced from that table; the DNA served to infer D and trimming. Recorded for this sample are hundreds of thousands of clones; about 96% of them occurred a single time. The ten largest clones represent approximately 0.06% of the sample.

The specimen sequenced was naive CD4+ T cells sorted from blood. The sample's cell subset or site, from its label and the paper: CD45RA+ positively selected. The chain is encoded by TRBV7-9 joined to TRBJ2-1; TRBD2 lines up with 9 middle nucleotides. This receptor was obtained from a young woman in good health. The CDR3 reads as follows: CASTQTVTRLAVDNEQFF. The sequenced DNA: TGTGCCAGCACCCAGACAGTTACTAGACTAGCGGTTGACAATGAGCAGTTCTTC.